A selection of T cell receptor beta chains follows, all from one sample in a study of T-cell memory formation after mild COVID-19. TCRdb re-called the 5' RACE reads with MiXCR, one entry per CDR3 protein. Of under 300,000 distinct CDR3 sequences listed, 15% to 20% were seen once; the top ten hold approximately 3.6%. The specimen was PBMCs or a T cell subset sorted from them (not recorded which). The receptors were gathered from a man between 18 and 35 years old who had mild COVID-19 (a few samples of this study predate the infection). Cell type and time point are not known. Both conserved end residues are part of each CDR3. D genes are given only for firm matches. Where a row states a size, it is once, few, many or the class of an expanded clone; other rows omit it.

clone_size	d_call	v_call	j_call	cdr3_aa	cdr3_nt
.	.	TRBV7-2	TRBJ1-5	CASRSAGVGQPQHF	TGTGCCAGCAGATCGGCCGGGGTAGGACAGCCCCAGCATTTT
few	.	TRBV20-1	TRBJ2-1	CSLRGSPTGNEQFF	TGCAGCCTGCGGGGGAGTCCGACAGGAAATGAGCAGTTCTTC
.	.	TRBV5-1	TRBJ2-1	CASSLDGEYNEQFF	TGCGCCAGCAGCTTGGACGGTGAATACAATGAGCAGTTCTTC
.	.	TRBV5-8	TRBJ2-2	CASRRQLNTGELFF	TGTGCCAGCAGACGACAGTTGAACACCGGGGAGCTGTTTTTT
.	.	TRBV7-9	TRBJ1-1	CASTLWGSNTEAFF	TGTGCCAGCACTCTTTGGGGATCGAACACTGAAGCTTTCTTT
many	TRBD1	TRBV6-5	TRBJ2-6	CASTVDWTGLSTGANVLTF	TGTGCCAGCACCGTAGACTGGACAGGACTCTCCACTGGGGCCAACGTCCTGACTTTC
few	TRBD2	TRBV5-1	TRBJ2-1	CASSLSSGGANEQFF	TGCGCCAGCAGCTTGTCTAGCGGGGGGGCTAATGAGCAGTTCTTC
.	TRBD1	TRBV7-6	TRBJ2-7	CASSLLQGARYEQYF	TGTGCCAGCAGCCTGCTACAGGGGGCACGCTACGAGCAGTACTTC
few	TRBD2	TRBV4-3	TRBJ2-3	CASRRNSGGAGDTQYF	TGCGCCAGCAGGAGGAATAGCGGGGGGGCTGGAGATACGCAGTATTTT
many	TRBD1	TRBV5-1	TRBJ2-1	CASSLVGGQGVGEQFF	TGCGCCAGCAGCTTGGTTGGGGGACAGGGAGTCGGTGAGCAGTTCTTC
few	.	TRBV4-3	TRBJ2-1	CASSHTWDNEQFF	TGCGCCAGCAGCCACACATGGGACAATGAGCAGTTCTTC
few	.	TRBV3-1	TRBJ1-2	CASSQVTAYGYTF	TGTGCCAGCAGCCAAGTCACGGCCTATGGCTACACCTTC
many	.	TRBV5-1	TRBJ2-2	CASRPTSTGELFF	TGCGCCAGCAGGCCTACATCCACCGGGGAGCTGTTTTTT
once	TRBD1	TRBV7-9	TRBJ2-3	CASNRGTSTDTQYF	TGTGCCAGCAACAGGGGGACTAGCACAGATACGCAGTATTTT
few	.	TRBV6-5	TRBJ2-7	CASSYGPGYSYEQYF	TGTGCCAGCAGTTATGGGCCAGGGTACTCCTACGAGCAGTACTTC
few	.	TRBV7-2	TRBJ2-1	CASSLEMGGQFF	TGTGCCAGCAGCTTAGAAATGGGGGGGCAGTTCTTC
few	.	TRBV29-1	TRBJ1-2	CSVIIRGADYGYTF	TGCAGCGTTATCATCCGGGGGGCTGACTATGGCTACACCTTC
.	TRBD2	TRBV10-2	TRBJ2-5	CASTVGGGETQYF	TGCGCCAGCACCGTCGGGGGGGGAGAGACCCAGTACTTC
few	.	TRBV5-1	TRBJ1-3	CASSPDPGNTIYF	TGCGCCAGCAGTCCCGATCCTGGAAACACCATATATTTT
.	.	TRBV7-6	TRBJ2-3	CASSLGRLADTQYF	TGTGCCAGCAGCTTAGGTCGGTTGGCAGATACGCAGTATTTT
.	TRBD2	TRBV12-3/TRBV12-4	TRBJ2-2	CASSLRLAGNTGELFF	TGTGCCAGCAGTTTAAGACTAGCGGGGAACACCGGGGAGCTGTTTTTT
.	.	TRBV5-1	TRBJ1-4	CASSSGFSTNEKLFF	TGCGCCAGCAGCTCCGGATTTTCAACTAATGAAAAACTGTTTTTT
.	TRBD1	TRBV20-1	TRBJ1-1	CSASQGAQRTEAFF	TGCAGTGCTAGCCAGGGGGCCCAGAGGACTGAAGCTTTCTTT
.	.	TRBV7-2	TRBJ1-2	CAMREGGPGYTF	TGTGCCATGAGGGAAGGGGGACCAGGCTACACCTTC
.	TRBD2	TRBV4-3	TRBJ2-3	CASSQDRGVAGATDTQYF	TGCGCCAGCAGCCAAGATCGGGGAGTAGCGGGGGCCACAGATACGCAGTATTTT
.	TRBD1	TRBV12-3/TRBV12-4	TRBJ1-6	CASRTGTGLNSPLHF	TGTGCCAGCAGAACCGGGACAGGACTTAATTCACCCCTCCACTTT
.	.	TRBV28	TRBJ2-5	CASSFPPGRGETQYF	TGTGCCAGCAGTTTTCCCCCGGGGCGCGGCGAGACCCAGTACTTC
.	.	TRBV20-1	TRBJ1-5	CSAMAGKGRQPQHF	TGCAGTGCTATGGCAGGGAAAGGGCGGCAGCCCCAGCATTTT
few	.	TRBV7-2	TRBJ2-2	CASSLEGGSGELFF	TGTGCCAGCAGCTTAGAGGGGGGTTCCGGGGAGCTGTTTTTT
.	.	TRBV6-1	TRBJ2-3	CASSEGSTDTQYF	TGTGCCAGCAGTGAAGGGAGCACAGATACGCAGTATTTT
.	TRBD1	TRBV18	TRBJ2-7	CASSPGTGGEQYF	TGTGCCAGCTCACCAGGGACAGGTGGCGAGCAGTACTTC
.	.	TRBV4-3	TRBJ2-1	CASSQVGGGVNEQFF	TGCGCCAGCAGCCAAGTAGGGGGGGGCGTCAATGAGCAGTTCTTC
.	.	TRBV7-2	TRBJ2-7	CASSPQWHGEQYF	TGTGCCAGCAGCCCTCAGTGGCATGGCGAGCAGTACTTC
many	.	TRBV20-1	TRBJ2-4	CSAMTGLAKNIQYF	TGCAGTGCGATGACTGGTCTAGCCAAAAACATTCAGTACTTC
few	.	TRBV7-2	TRBJ1-2	CASSLDPGRDGYTF	TGTGCCAGCAGCTTAGACCCGGGGAGGGACGGCTACACCTTC
.	.	TRBV20-1	TRBJ2-1	CSARDRGVGQFF	TGCAGTGCTAGAGATCGTGGAGTGGGGCAGTTCTTC
.	.	TRBV12-3/TRBV12-4	TRBJ1-2	CASSLGREDYGYTF	TGTGCCAGCAGTTTGGGCAGGGAGGACTATGGCTACACCTTC
.	TRBD1	TRBV5-1	TRBJ1-2	CASSLTGTGDYGYTF	TGCGCCAGCAGCTTGACCGGGACAGGGGATTATGGCTACACCTTC
few	TRBD2	TRBV12-3/TRBV12-4	TRBJ2-7	CASRGTTYEQYF	TGTGCCAGCAGGGGGACTACCTACGAGCAGTACTTC
few	.	TRBV6-5	TRBJ2-1	CASRESGGRQFF	TGTGCCAGCAGGGAATCCGGGGGTAGGCAGTTCTTC
few	.	TRBV7-2	TRBJ2-3	CASWPGHSTDTQYF	TGTGCCAGCTGGCCGGGACACAGCACAGATACGCAGTATTTT
.	.	TRBV4-3	TRBJ1-1	CASSRKGLGTEAFF	TGCGCCAGCAGCCGGAAAGGATTGGGGACTGAAGCTTTCTTT
.	TRBD1	TRBV5-1	TRBJ2-7	CASSTGQGYEQYF	TGCGCCAGCAGCACCGGACAGGGCTACGAGCAGTACTTC
many	TRBD1	TRBV5-1	TRBJ2-3	CASSLPGQSTDTQYF	TGCGCCAGCAGCTTGCCGGGACAGAGCACAGATACGCAGTATTTT
few	.	TRBV6-2/TRBV6-3	TRBJ2-3	CASSYDAGSTDTQYF	TGTGCCAGCAGTTACGACGCGGGGAGCACAGATACGCAGTATTTT
few	TRBD1	TRBV7-3	TRBJ1-3	CASSFTGGPGNTIYF	TGTGCCAGCAGCTTTACAGGGGGACCTGGAAACACCATATATTTT
few	TRBD2	TRBV7-2	TRBJ2-5	CASSLFSGESQETQYF	TGTGCCAGCAGCTTATTTAGCGGGGAGAGCCAAGAGACCCAGTACTTC
.	.	TRBV13	TRBJ2-1	CASRAGLVNNEQFF	TGTGCCAGCAGGGCAGGACTCGTTAACAATGAGCAGTTCTTC
few	.	TRBV18	TRBJ1-5	CASSPIKHPGQPQHF	TGTGCCAGCTCACCAATAAAACATCCGGGGCAGCCCCAGCATTTT
few	.	TRBV5-1	TRBJ2-3	CASSLAQHTDTQYF	TGCGCCAGCAGCTTGGCGCAACACACAGATACGCAGTATTTT
.	.	TRBV4-3	TRBJ1-1	CASSQDTRVGAFF	TGCGCCAGCAGCCAAGACACACGGGTAGGGGCTTTCTTT
few	.	TRBV2	TRBJ2-1	CASSEVGEQFF	TGTGCCAGCAGTGAAGTCGGTGAGCAGTTCTTC
.	.	TRBV7-2	TRBJ2-3	CASSSQRADTQYF	TGTGCCAGCAGCTCTCAGCGCGCAGATACGCAGTATTTT
few	TRBD1	TRBV12-3/TRBV12-4	TRBJ1-2	CASSLGAGQGATGYTF	TGTGCCAGCAGCCTTGGGGCGGGACAGGGGGCGACCGGCTACACCTTC
.	TRBD2	TRBV5-4	TRBJ2-5	CASSLGGGGAEETQYF	TGTGCCAGCAGCTTGGGAGGCGGGGGGGCCGAGGAGACCCAGTACTTC
many	.	TRBV18	TRBJ1-1	CASSPMENTEAFF	TGTGCCAGCTCACCGATGGAGAACACTGAAGCTTTCTTT
.	.	TRBV7-2	TRBJ2-3	CASSARQCPDTQYF	TGTGCCAGCAGCGCACGACAGTGTCCTGATACGCAGTATTTT
.	.	TRBV11-2	TRBJ1-2	CASSLDGGLDYGYTF	TGTGCCAGCAGCTTAGACGGGGGGCTTGACTATGGCTACACCTTC
few	TRBD1	TRBV29-1	TRBJ1-1	CSVEEQTGSTEAFF	TGCAGCGTTGAAGAACAGACAGGGAGCACTGAAGCTTTCTTT